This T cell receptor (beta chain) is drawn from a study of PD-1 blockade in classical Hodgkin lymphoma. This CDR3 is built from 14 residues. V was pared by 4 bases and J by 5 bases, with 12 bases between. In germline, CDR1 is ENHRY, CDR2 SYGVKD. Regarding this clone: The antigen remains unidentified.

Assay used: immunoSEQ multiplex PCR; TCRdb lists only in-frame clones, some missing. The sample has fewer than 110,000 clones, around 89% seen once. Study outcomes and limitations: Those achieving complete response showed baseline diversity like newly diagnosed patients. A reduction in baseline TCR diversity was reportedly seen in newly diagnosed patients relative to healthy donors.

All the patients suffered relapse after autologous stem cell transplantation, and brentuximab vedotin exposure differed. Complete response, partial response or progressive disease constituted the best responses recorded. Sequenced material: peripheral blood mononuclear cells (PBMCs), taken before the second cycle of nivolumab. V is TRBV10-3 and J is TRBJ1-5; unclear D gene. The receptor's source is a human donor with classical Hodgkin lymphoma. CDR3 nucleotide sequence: TGTGCCATCAGTGGGGTGGAGAGTTATCAGCCCCAGCATTTT. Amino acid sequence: CAISGVESYQPQHF.